A single T cell receptor (beta chain) is shown here with its context. Its antigen remains unidentified. The data were obtained in a study of a mutant IDH1 vaccine in newly diagnosed glioma. Study summary: Vaccination started 4-6 weeks after radiotherapy alone, or with temozolomide cycles. It was radiotherapy, temozolomide, or both that patients received previously, with most receiving both. Findings of the study overall: Changes in top peripheral clonotypes did not appear linked to pseudoprogression.

Indicated time point: week 35, safety follow-up. Topical imiquimod accompanied each vaccine dose, which consisted of 300 ug of mutant IDH1 20-mer peptide. Measured with immunoSEQ multiplex PCR; TCRdb has only the in-frame clones, and not every one. Among tens of thousands of clones listed, around 84% were seen once. This clonotype was sampled from a man aged 25-45 years with glioma. Specimen: PBMCs, collected from a glioma patient whose treatment included an IDH1 peptide vaccine.

Written as DNA, the CDR3 is TGTGCCAGCAGAACAGGGGACACTGAAGCTTTCTTT. Translated, it gives CASRTGDTEAFF. This chain joins TRBV6-5 and TRBJ1-1; TRBD1 matches at 7 bases. V shed 6 bases and J 3 bases; nucleotides not matched to a gene: 1. The CDR3 loop spans 12 amino acids. The germline gives CDR1 MNHEY, CDR2 SVGAGI.